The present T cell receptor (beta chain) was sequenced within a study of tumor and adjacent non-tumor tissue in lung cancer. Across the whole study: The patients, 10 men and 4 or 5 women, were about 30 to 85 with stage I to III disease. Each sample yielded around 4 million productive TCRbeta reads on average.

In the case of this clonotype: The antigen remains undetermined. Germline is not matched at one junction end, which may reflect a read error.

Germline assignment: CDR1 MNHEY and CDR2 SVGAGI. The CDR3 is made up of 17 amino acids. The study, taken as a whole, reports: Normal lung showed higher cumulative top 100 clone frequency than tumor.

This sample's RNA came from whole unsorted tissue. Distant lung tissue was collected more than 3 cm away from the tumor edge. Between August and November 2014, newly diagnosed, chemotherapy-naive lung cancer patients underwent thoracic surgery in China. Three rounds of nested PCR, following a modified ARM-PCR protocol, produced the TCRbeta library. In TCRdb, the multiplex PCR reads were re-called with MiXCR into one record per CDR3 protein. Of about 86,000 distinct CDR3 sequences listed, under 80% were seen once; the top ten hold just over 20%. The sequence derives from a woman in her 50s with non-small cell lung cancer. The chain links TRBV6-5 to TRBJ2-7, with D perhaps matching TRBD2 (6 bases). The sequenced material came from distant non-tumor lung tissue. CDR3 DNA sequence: TGTACCAGCAGTACCCGTGGCGTTGCGCGGGGCTACTACAAGCAGTACTTC. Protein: CTSSTRGVARGYYKQYF.